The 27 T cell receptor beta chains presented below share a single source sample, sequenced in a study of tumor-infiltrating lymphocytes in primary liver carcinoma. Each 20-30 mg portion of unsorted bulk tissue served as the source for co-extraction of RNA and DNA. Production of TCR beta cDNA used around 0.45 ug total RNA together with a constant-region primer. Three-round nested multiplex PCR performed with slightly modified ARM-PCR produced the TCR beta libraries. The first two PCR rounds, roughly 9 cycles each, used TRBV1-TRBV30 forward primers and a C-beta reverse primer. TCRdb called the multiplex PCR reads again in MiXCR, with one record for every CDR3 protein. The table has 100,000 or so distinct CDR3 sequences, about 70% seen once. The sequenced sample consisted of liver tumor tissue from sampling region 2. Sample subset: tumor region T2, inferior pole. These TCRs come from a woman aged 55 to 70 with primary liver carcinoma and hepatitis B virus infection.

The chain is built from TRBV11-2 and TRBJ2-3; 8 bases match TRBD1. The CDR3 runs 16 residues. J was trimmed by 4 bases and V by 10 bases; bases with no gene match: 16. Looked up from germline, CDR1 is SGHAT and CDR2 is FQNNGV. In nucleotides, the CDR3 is TGTGCCAACATCTCCACCCGGTTACAGGGGGCAGATACGCAGTATTTT. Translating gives CANISTRLQGADTQYF.

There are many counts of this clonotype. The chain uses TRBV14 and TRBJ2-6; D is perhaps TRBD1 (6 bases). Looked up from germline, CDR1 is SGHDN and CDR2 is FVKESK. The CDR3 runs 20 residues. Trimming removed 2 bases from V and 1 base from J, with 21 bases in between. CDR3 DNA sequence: TGTGCCAGCAGCCAACGGGAAATCCGACAGGACCTATCTGGGGCCAACGTCCTGACTTTC. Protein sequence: CASSQREIRQDLSGANVLTF.

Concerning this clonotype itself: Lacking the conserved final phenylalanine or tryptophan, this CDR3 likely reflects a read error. The CDR3 DNA follows: TGTGCCAGCAGGGTGGACAGGGCCGGAACTGATGCTTTCATT. Its protein product is CASRVDRAGTDAFI. The chain links TRBV6-5 to TRBJ1-1, with 8 bases fitting TRBD1. CDR1 is MNHEY, CDR2 SVGAGI, per germline. The CDR3 contains 14 residues.

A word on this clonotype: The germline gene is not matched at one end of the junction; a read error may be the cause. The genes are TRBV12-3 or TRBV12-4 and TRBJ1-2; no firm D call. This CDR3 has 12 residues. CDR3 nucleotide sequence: TGTGACAGCAGTCTAGAGTTCGGCGGCTACACATTC. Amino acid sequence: CDSSLEFGGYTF.

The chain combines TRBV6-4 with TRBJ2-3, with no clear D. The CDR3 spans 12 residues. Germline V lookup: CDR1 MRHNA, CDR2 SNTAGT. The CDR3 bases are TGTGTCAGTCCCCGCGGTGCAGATACGCAGTATTTT. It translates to CVSPRGADTQYF.

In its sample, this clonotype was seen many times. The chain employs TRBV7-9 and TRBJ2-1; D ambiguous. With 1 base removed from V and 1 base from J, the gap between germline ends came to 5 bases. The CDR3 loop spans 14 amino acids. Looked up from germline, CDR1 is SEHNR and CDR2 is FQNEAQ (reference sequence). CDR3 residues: CASSLGPSYNEQFF. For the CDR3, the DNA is TGTGCCAGCAGCTTAGGTCCTTCCTACAATGAGCAGTTCTTC.

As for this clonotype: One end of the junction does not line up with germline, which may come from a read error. Here the CDR3 DNA reads TGTGACAGCAGCTTGTACGGGGGACAAGAGACCCAGTACTTC. Its translation: CDSSLYGGQETQYF. J is TRBJ2-5 and V is TRBV5-1; tentative D call: TRBD2 (6 bases). The CDR3 runs to 14 residues. The germline V gene encodes CDR1 SGHRS and CDR2 YFSETQ.

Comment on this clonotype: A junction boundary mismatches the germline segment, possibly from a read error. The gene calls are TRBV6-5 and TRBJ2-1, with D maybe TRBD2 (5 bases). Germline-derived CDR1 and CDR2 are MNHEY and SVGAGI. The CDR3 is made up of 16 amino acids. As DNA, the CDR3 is TGTGCCAGCAGGCCCACCCTCACTAGAGGGTTCGATGAGCAGTTCTTT. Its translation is CASRPTLTRGFDEQFF.

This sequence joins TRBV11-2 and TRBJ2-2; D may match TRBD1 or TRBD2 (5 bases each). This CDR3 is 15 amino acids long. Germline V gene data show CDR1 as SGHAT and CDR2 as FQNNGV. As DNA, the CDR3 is TGTGACTGCAGCCCTCCGCAGGGACCGACCGGGGAGCTGTTTTTT. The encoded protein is CDCSPPQGPTGELFF.

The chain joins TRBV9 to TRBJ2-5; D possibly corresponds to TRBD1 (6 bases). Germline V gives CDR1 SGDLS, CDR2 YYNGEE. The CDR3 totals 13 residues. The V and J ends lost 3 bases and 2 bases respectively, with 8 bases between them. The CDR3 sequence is CASSARGQETQYF. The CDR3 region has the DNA TGTGCCAGCAGCGCAAGGGGGCAAGAGACCCAGTACTTC.

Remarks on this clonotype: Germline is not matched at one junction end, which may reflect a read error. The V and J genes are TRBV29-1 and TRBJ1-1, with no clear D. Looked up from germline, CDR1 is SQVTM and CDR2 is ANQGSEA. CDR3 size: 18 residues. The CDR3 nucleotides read TGCAGAGTTGAAGATCTTCTGCGATATAGCCACAGGAACACTGAAGCTTTCTTT. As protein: CRVEDLLRYSHRNTEAFF.

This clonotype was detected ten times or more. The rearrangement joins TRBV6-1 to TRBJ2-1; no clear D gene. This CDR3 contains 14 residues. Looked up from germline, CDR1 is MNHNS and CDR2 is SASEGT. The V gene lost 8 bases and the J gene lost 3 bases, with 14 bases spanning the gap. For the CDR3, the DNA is TGTGCCAGCCACCCCCGAGGCAGCTACAATGAGCAGTTCTTC. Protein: CASHPRGSYNEQFF.

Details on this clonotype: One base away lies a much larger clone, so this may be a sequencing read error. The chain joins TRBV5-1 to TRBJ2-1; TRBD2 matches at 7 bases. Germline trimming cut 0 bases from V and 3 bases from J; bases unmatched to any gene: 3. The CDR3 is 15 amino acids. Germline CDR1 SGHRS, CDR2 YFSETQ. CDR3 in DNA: TGCGCCAGCAGCTTGGGCGGGAGCATCTACAATGAGCAGTTCTTC. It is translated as CASSLGGSIYNEQFF.

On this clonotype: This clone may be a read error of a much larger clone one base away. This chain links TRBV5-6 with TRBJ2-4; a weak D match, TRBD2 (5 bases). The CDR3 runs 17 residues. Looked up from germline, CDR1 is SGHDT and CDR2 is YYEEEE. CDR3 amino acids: CASSLRPGKAAKNIQHF. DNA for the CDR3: TGTGCCAGCAGCTTGAGGCCCGGGAAAGCAGCCAAAAACATTCAGCACTTC.

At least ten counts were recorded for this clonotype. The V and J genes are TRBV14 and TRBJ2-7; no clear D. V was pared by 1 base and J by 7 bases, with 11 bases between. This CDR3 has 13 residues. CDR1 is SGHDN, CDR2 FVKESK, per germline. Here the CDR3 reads CASSQGGTVEQYF. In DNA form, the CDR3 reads TGTGCCAGCAGCCAAGGGGGAACTGTTGAGCAGTACTTC.

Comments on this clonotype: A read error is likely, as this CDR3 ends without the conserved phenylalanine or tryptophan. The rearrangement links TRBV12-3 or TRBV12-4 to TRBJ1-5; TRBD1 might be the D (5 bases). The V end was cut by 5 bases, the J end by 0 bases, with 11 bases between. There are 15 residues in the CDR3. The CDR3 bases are TGTGCCAGCAGTCCGACAGTCAATAGCAATCAGCCCCAGCATTAT. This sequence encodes CASSPTVNSNQPQHY.

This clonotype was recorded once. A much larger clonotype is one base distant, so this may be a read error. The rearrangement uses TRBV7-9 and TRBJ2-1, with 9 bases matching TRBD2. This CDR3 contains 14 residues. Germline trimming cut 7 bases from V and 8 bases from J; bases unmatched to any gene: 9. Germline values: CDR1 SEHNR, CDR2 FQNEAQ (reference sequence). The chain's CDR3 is CASIWIAGAYEQFF. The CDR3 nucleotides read TGTGCCAGCATCTGGATAGCGGGAGCATATGAGCAGTTCTTC.

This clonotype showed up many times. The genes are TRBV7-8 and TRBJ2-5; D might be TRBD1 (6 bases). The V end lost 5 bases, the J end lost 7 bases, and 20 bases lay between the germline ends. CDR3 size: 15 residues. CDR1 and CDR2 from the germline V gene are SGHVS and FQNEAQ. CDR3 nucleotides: TGTGCCAGCAGCCCCGAGGGGGTGCAATCGGGGACCCAGTACTTC. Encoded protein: CASSPEGVQSGTQYF.

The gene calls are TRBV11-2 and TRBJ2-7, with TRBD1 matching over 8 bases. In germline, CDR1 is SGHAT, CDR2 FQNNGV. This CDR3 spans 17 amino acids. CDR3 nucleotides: TGTACCAACAGCGGCATGACAGGGGCCCTTCCCTCCTACGAGCAGTACTTC. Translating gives CTNSGMTGALPSYEQYF.

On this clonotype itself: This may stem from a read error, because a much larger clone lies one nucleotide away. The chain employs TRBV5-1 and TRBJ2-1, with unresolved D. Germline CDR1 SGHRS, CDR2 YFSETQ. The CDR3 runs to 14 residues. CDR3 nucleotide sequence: TGCGCCTGCAGCCTAGGTCCAGACTACAATGAGCAGTTCTTC. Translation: CACSLGPDYNEQFF.

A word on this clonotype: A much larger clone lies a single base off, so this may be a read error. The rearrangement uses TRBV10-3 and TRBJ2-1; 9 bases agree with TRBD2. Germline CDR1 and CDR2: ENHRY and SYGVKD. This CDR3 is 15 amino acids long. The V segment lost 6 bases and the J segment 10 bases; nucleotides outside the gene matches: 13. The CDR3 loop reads CAIRSLAGGPKEQFF. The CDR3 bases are TGTGCCATCAGATCGTTGGCGGGAGGGCCGAAAGAGCAGTTCTTC.

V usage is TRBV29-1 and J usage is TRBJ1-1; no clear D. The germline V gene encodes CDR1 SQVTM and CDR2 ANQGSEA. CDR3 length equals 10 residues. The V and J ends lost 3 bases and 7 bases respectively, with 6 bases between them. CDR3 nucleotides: TGCAGCGTTGATAAGGTTGAAGCTTTCTTT. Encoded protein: CSVDKVEAFF.

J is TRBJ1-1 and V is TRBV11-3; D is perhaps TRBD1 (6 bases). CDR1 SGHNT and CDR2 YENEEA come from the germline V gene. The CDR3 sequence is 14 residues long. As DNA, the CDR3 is TGTGCAGGCAGCTTAATGGGGGCCGGCACTGAAGCTTTCTTT. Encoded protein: CAGSLMGAGTEAFF.

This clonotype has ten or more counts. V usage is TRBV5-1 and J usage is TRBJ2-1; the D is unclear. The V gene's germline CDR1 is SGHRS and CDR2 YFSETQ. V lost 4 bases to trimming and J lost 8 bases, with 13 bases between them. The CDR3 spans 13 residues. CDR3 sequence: CASSPLGRDEQFF. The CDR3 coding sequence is TGCGCCAGCAGCCCATTAGGGCGCGATGAGCAGTTCTTC. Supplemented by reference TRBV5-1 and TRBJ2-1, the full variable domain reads KAGVTQTPRYLIKTRGQQVTLSCSPISGHRSVSWYQQTPGQGLQFLFEYFSETQRNKGNFPGRFSGRQFSNSRSEMNVSTLELGDSALYLCASSPLGRDEQFFGPGTRLTVL.

CDR3 sequence (DNA): TGCGCCAGCAGCTTGGACAGGGCGGCTAGCGGGAGGCAATCCTACGAGCAGTACTTC. It specifies CASSLDRAASGRQSYEQYF. The rearrangement links TRBV5-1 to TRBJ2-7, with 11 bases fitting TRBD2. Germline loops: CDR1 SGHRS, CDR2 YFSETQ. The CDR3 is 19 amino acids. Losses at the gene ends were 0 bases for V and 1 base for J; bases not matched to a gene: 12.

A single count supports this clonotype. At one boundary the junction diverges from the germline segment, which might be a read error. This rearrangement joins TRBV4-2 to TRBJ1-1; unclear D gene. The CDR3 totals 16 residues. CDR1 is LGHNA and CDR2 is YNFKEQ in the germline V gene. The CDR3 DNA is TGTGCCGGCAGCCAAGAAGGTGGTGTGGTAGTAACTGAAGTTTTCTTT. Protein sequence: CAGSQEGGVVVTEVFF.

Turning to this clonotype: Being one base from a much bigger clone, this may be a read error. As DNA, the CDR3 is TGCCCCAGCAGCGTACAGGGGTCTCAGGACGAGCAGTACTTC. Translation: CPSSVQGSQDEQYF. The V and J genes are TRBV5-1 and TRBJ2-7; 7 bases align to TRBD1. Germline values: CDR1 SGHRS, CDR2 YFSETQ. CDR3 length: 14 amino acids.